The 22 T cell receptor beta chains listed next were all sequenced from one sample in a study of memory CD4+ T cells and cytomegalovirus serostatus. Clones were read by immunoSEQ multiplex PCR, and TCRdb kept only the in-frame ones, dropping some. This table has more than 55,000 clones, 75% to 90% appearing once. The sort gate was single viable CD3+CD4+CD8-CD45RO+ cells for memory CD4+ T cells. The specimen sequenced was memory CD4+ T cells from blood. These receptors were obtained from an adult in good health and CMV-seronegative.

V usage is TRBV2 and J usage is TRBJ1-5; D possibly corresponds to TRBD1 (6 bases). The CDR3 totals 15 residues. The V gene's germline CDR1 is SNHLY and CDR2 FYNNEI. The germline V and J ends were trimmed by 2 bases and 6 bases, with 14 bases remaining between them. The CDR3 loop reads CASSEHRLGAQPQHF. Here the CDR3 DNA reads TGTGCCAGCAGTGAACATCGGCTGGGGGCTCAGCCCCAGCATTTT.

The genes are TRBV6-1 and TRBJ2-4; D possibly corresponds to TRBD1 (5 bases). Germline CDR1 reads MNHNS; CDR2 reads SASEGT. V shed 2 bases and J shed 9 bases, with 14 bases lying between them. The CDR3 covers 14 residues. As DNA, the CDR3 is TGTGCCAGCAGTGAAAAGGGGTCCCTAGGCATTCAGTACTTC. It encodes CASSEKGSLGIQYF.

As DNA, the CDR3 is TGTGCCAGCAGCTTAACTTCGGCCTACGAGCAGTACTTC. This gives the protein CASSLTSAYEQYF. The V gene is TRBV7-2, the J gene TRBJ2-7, with D unclear. Germline V gives CDR1 SGHTA, CDR2 FQGNSA. V was pared by 2 bases and J by 2 bases, with 7 bases between. The CDR3 covers 13 residues.

This clone was found a few times. The chain has TRBV29-1 and TRBJ1-5; maybe TRBD1 (6 bases). Per germline, CDR1 SQVTM and CDR2 ANQGSEA. This CDR3 has 13 residues. Trimming took 5 bases from V and 3 from J, leaving 11 bases between them. The CDR3 spells CSVRQGNNQPQHF. CDR3 DNA sequence: TGCAGCGTTCGGCAGGGGAACAATCAGCCCCAGCATTTT.

This chain connects TRBV30 to TRBJ1-1, with D hard to call. Germline CDR1 is GTSNPN and CDR2 is SVGIG (reference sequence). The CDR3 is made up of 11 amino acids. V lost 2 bases and J lost 6, with 7 bases in between. CDR3 sequence reads: CAWSHPSEAFF. For the CDR3, the DNA is TGTGCCTGGAGTCACCCCTCTGAAGCTTTCTTT.

This chain links TRBV27 with TRBJ2-3, with 7 bases matching TRBD2. The germline V gene has CDR1 MNHEY and CDR2 SMNVEV (reference sequence). This CDR3 spans 15 amino acids. The J segment lost 1 base and the V segment lost 5 bases, leaving 6 bases of the junction unmatched. CDR3: CASSPRGLRTDTQYF. The CDR3 DNA sequence: TGTGCCAGCAGTCCAAGGGGACTACGCACAGATACGCAGTATTTT.

This rearrangement joins TRBV6-4 to TRBJ1-1, with D perhaps TRBD1 (6 bases). The germline V and J ends were trimmed by 4 bases and 5 bases, with 11 bases remaining between them. This CDR3 is built from 13 residues. Germline V gene data show CDR1 as MRHNA and CDR2 as SNTAGT. CDR3 nucleotides: TGTGCCAGCAGTGTGGACCAGGGGACTGAAGCTTTCTTT. Translation gives CASSVDQGTEAFF.

The count of this clone is one. The chain recombines TRBV7-2 with TRBJ1-1; D remains unclear. The length of the CDR3 is 13 residues. Germline values: CDR1 SGHTA, CDR2 FQGNSA. The ends were cut back, 5 bases at V and 6 bases at J, with 13 bases in the middle. The CDR3 DNA follows: TGTGCCAGCAGCATAAACCGGGAGGCTGAAGCTTTCTTT. This codes for CASSINREAEAFF.

The V gene is TRBV5-5, the J gene TRBJ2-7; D unresolved. V dropped 4 bases and J dropped 2 bases, with 10 bases sitting between them. Germline V CDR1 and CDR2: SGHKS, YYEKEE (reference sequence). The CDR3 sequence is 13 residues long. The CDR3 sequence is CASSRPPAYEQYF. Written as DNA, the CDR3 is TGTGCCAGCAGCCGCCCGCCTGCCTACGAGCAGTACTTC.

The CDR3 sequence is CASMKQINQPQHF. The CDR3 region has the DNA TGTGCCAGCATGAAGCAGATCAATCAGCCCCAGCATTTT. V and J are TRBV6-1 and TRBJ1-5; D not certain. CDR1 is MNHNS, CDR2 SASEGT, per germline. Between the trimmed V and J ends, which lost 7 bases and 3 bases, there was a span of 10 bases. The CDR3 consists of 13 residues.

The rearrangement uses TRBV30 and TRBJ1-6, with 9 bases that match TRBD1. Germline CDR1 and CDR2: GTSNPN and SVGIG (reference sequence). CDR3 size: 14 residues. V lost 3 bases, J lost 8 bases, and 5 bases stayed unmatched. The CDR3 nucleotides are TGTGCCTGGAGGCCCGGGACAGGGCATTCACCCCTCCACTTT. Translated, it gives CAWRPGTGHSPLHF.

The rearrangement uses TRBV27 and TRBJ1-3; TRBD1 aligns across 7 bases. CDR1 MNHEY and CDR2 SMNVEV come from the germline V gene (reference sequence). J gave up 4 bases and V 6 bases, and 12 bases lay outside the gene matches. This CDR3 has 16 residues. The CDR3 sequence is CASSKTGPRGGNTIYF. CDR3 nucleotide sequence: TGTGCCAGCAGCAAGACAGGGCCCAGGGGAGGAAACACCATATATTTT.

The V gene is TRBV12-5, the J gene TRBJ2-2; no reliable D call. Germline V gene sequence: CDR1 LGHNT, CDR2 FRNRAP. The CDR3 is 14 amino acids. Here the CDR3 reads CFRPWPANTGELFF. CDR3 sequence (DNA): TGTTTCCGCCCCTGGCCCGCCAACACCGGGGAGCTGTTTTTT.

The rearrangement links TRBV5-1 to TRBJ2-2; a weak D match, TRBD2 (5 bases). The CDR3 runs 14 residues. V lost 4 bases, J lost 1 base, and 8 bases lay in between. Germline V gene lookup returns CDR1 SGHRS and CDR2 YFSETQ. In DNA form, the CDR3 reads TGCGCCAGCAGCCGGACTGAGAACACCGGGGAGCTGTTTTTT. This gives the protein CASSRTENTGELFF.

This chain connects TRBV18 to TRBJ2-7; TRBD1 is a possible D gene (5 bases). The CDR3 sequence is 14 residues long. V lost 4 bases and J 3 bases, leaving 13 bases between the germline ends. Germline CDR1 reads KGHSH; CDR2 reads LQKENI. The CDR3 sequence: CASSRDSHSYEQYF. DNA of the CDR3: TGTGCCAGCTCACGCGACAGCCACAGCTACGAGCAGTACTTC. Combining the CDR3 with reference TRBV18 and TRBJ2-7 gives the whole variable domain NAGVMQNPRHLVRRRGQEARLRCSPMKGHSHVYWYRQLPEEGLKFMVYLQKENIIDESGMPKERFSAEFPKEGPSILRIQQVVRGDSAAYFCASSRDSHSYEQYFGPGTRLTVT.

The rearrangement links TRBV19 to TRBJ1-1; perhaps TRBD1 as D (5 bases). The length of the CDR3 is 16 residues. Between the trimmed V and J ends, which lost 1 base and 1 base, there was a span of 13 bases. Germline V CDR1 and CDR2: LNHDA, SQIVND (reference sequence). The CDR3 loop is CASSIGTRGGNTEAFF. DNA of the CDR3: TGTGCCAGTAGTATAGGGACACGGGGGGGGAACACTGAAGCTTTCTTT.

The chain uses TRBV28 and TRBJ1-4, with TRBD1 matching 7 bases. The CDR3 length is 15 residues. From germline, CDR1 is MDHEN and CDR2 SYDVKM. Trimming took 5 bases from V and 7 from J; bases not matched to a gene: 10. CDR3 in amino acids: CASSATGARGEKLFF. CDR3 coding DNA: TGTGCCAGCAGTGCCACAGGGGCAAGGGGTGAAAAACTGTTTTTT.

V and J are TRBV4-2 and TRBJ2-1; TRBD2 matches 8 bases. The germline CDR1 and CDR2 sequences are LGHNA and YNFKEQ. J lost 8 bases, V lost 5 bases, and 14 bases had no gene match. The CDR3 is 16 residues long. The CDR3 reads CASSYVGGVRADEQFF. As DNA, the CDR3 is TGTGCCAGCAGCTACGTCGGGGGGGTCAGGGCGGATGAGCAGTTCTTC.

J is TRBJ2-7 and V is TRBV6-6; D perhaps matches TRBD2 (5 bases). V was clipped by 4 bases and J by 5 bases, with 15 bases between them. Germline loops: CDR1 MNHNY, CDR2 SVGAGI (reference sequence). This CDR3 has 14 residues. The CDR3 coding sequence is TGTGCCAGCAGTTCACCTATGTCGGGGAACGAGCAGTACTTC. Its translation is CASSSPMSGNEQYF.

This clone was found once. The chain combines TRBV18 with TRBJ2-1; 10 bases line up with TRBD1. The CDR3 length is 16 residues. With V trimmed by 5 bases and J by 6 bases, 10 bases remained unmatched. Germline CDR1 and CDR2: KGHSH and LQKENI. The CDR3 bases are TGTGCCAGCTCATCATCGACAGGGGGCTTGGTCAATGAGCAGTTCTTC. Its protein product is CASSSSTGGLVNEQFF.

V usage is TRBV7-9 and J usage is TRBJ1-6; D is undetermined. V was pared by 0 bases and J by 14 bases, with 17 bases between. The CDR3 has 15 amino acids. Germline V gene lookup returns CDR1 SEHNR and CDR2 FQNEAQ (reference sequence). In nucleotides, the CDR3 is TGTGCCAGCAGCTTAGCGGTAGGTGGCAATTCGGCCCTCCACTTT. Amino acids: CASSLAVGGNSALHF.

The chain is built from TRBV15 and TRBJ2-3; D not resolved. CDR1 and CDR2 from the germline V gene are LNHNV and YYDKDF (reference sequence). V was trimmed by 2 bases and J by 2 bases, leaving 8 bases between them. This CDR3 contains 14 residues. The CDR3 coding sequence is TGTGCCACCAGCAGAAGAGGTTTCACAGATACGCAGTATTTT. Its translation is CATSRRGFTDTQYF.